This T cell receptor beta chain is drawn from a study of identical twins. TCRdb re-derived calls from the 5' RACE reads in MiXCR, one entry per CDR3 protein. The sample contains around 530,000 distinct CDR3 sequences, over 12% of which appear only once. Findings of the study overall: Donors were not followed over many years; analysis was cross-sectional.

Points on this clonotype: Its matching antigen is unknown.

The CDR3 is made up of 14 amino acids. The V and J ends lost 5 bases and 6 bases, in that order; junction bases with no gene match: 6. The data also belong to a second study, concerning yellow fever vaccine responses in identical twins.

The chain has TRBV12-3 or TRBV12-4 and TRBJ2-2; 7 bases are a match to TRBD2. Sequencing was performed on CD4+ T cells sorted from blood. The receptor was isolated from a woman between 18 and 29 years old in good health. The CDR3 loop is CASSPQGLAGELFF. CDR3 nucleotide sequence: TGTGCCAGCAGTCCCCAAGGACTAGCCGGGGAGCTGTTTTTT.